The 2 T cell receptor beta chains given below trace back to one sample, sequenced in a study of blood T cell repertoires in COVID-19. Using immunoSEQ multiplex PCR, the repertoire was profiled, and TCRdb retains in-frame clones only, with some absent. The sample carries fewer than 300,000 clones, over 75% recorded once. Sequences were obtained from PBMCs or T cells enriched from blood (not recorded which). These TCRs come from a woman between 25 and 40 years old who had recovered from COVID-19.

This chain uses TRBV6-5 with TRBJ2-6; maybe TRBD1 (6 bases). V was shortened by 6 bases and J by 2 bases, with 11 bases between the two germline ends. The CDR3 is 15 amino acids. The germline V gene has CDR1 MNHEY and CDR2 SVGAGI. CDR3 coding DNA: TGTGCCAGCAGGGACAGTCCGACTGGGGCCAACGTCCTGACTTTC. Protein product: CASRDSPTGANVLTF.

This clone was seen a single time. The V gene is TRBV7-8, the J gene TRBJ1-2; no clear D gene. Germline lookup yields CDR1 SGHVS and CDR2 FQNEAQ. This CDR3 region has 14 residues. V was shortened by 1 base and J by 7 bases, with 13 bases between the two germline ends. CDR3 nucleotides: TGTGCCAGCAGCTTAGAGTGGGAGGGAGGTGGCTACACCTTC. As protein: CASSLEWEGGGYTF.